This T cell receptor beta chain was retrieved from a study of persistence of HIV-infected CD4 T cells. Across the study: Up to roughly 200 mL blood was drawn at multiple time points; a couple of donors had single-time leukapheresis.

The CDR3 totals 15 residues. Trimming removed 7 bases at V and 4 bases at J, with 16 bases between. Germline CDR1 is MNHEY and CDR2 is SVGAGI. This was the immunoSEQ version 4 assay in survey mode. The protocol was immunoSEQ multiplex PCR, while the TCRdb copy is restricted to in-frame clones and leaves out a portion. The data contain 45,000 or so clones, about 88% of them singletons. A note on this clone: As yet, its antigen is unknown.

Nonspecific anti-CD3/anti-CD28 bead stimulation represents the broad CD4+ T cell repertoire. Responding CD4+ T cells were sorted by upregulation of both CD40 ligand and CD69. CD4+ T cell counts exceeded 400 cells/uL; CMV serology was positive. Stimulated PBMCs had first been depleted of CD8+ T cells. The sequencing used CD4+ T cells sorted from PBMCs after approximately 18-hour stimulation, collected from a patient who received antiretroviral therapy. The rearrangement uses TRBV6-5 and TRBJ2-2, with D perhaps TRBD2 (7 bases). This receptor was identified in an adult woman with HIV who was CMV-seropositive. The CDR3 region has the DNA TGTGCCAGCATGGGGGGGCGTTCACCCACCGGGGAGCTGTTTTTT. Amino acid sequence: CASMGGRSPTGELFF.